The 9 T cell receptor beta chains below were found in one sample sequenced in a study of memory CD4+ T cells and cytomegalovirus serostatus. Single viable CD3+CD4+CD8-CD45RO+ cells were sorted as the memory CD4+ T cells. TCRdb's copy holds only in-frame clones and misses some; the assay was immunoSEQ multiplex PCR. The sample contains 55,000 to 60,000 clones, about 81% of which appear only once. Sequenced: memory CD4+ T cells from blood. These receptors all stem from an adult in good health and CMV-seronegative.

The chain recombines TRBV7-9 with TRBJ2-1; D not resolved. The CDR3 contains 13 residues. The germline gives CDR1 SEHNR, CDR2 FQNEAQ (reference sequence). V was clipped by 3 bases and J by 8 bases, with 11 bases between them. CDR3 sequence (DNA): TGTGCCAGCAGCTTTGCAAGCGAGCATGAGCAGTTCTTC. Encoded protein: CASSFASEHEQFF.

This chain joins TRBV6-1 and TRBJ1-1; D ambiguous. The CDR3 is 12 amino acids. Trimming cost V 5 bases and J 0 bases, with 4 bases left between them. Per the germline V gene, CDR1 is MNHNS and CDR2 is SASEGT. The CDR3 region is CASSRMNTEAFF. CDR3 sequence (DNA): TGTGCCAGCAGTAGAATGAACACTGAAGCTTTCTTT.

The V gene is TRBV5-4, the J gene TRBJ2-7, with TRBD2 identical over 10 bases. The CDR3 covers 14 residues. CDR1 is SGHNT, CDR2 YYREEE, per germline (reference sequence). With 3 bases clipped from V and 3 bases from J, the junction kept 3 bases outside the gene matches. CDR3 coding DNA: TGTGCCAGCAGCTCGGGACTAGCGAACTACGAGCAGTACTTC. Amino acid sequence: CASSSGLANYEQYF.

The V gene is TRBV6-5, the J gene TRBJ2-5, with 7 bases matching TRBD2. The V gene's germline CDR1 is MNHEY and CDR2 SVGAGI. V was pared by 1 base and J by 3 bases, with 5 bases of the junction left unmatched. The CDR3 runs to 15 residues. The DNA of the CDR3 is TGTGCCAGCAGTTACTTTACTAGCGTAAAAGAGACCCAGTACTTC. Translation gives CASSYFTSVKETQYF.

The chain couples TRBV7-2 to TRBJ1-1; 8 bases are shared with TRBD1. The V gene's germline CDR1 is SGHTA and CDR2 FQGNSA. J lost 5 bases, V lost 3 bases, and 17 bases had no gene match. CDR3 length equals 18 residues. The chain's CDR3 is CASSFYARTGTGYTEAFF. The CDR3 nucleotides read TGTGCCAGCAGCTTTTACGCGCGCACCGGGACAGGTTATACTGAAGCTTTCTTT.

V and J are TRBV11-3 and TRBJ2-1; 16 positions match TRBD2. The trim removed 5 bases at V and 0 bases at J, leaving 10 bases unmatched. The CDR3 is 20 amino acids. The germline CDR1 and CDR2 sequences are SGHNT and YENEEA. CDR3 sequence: CASSPRGGLAGGDSYNEQFF. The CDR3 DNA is TGTGCCAGCAGCCCCAGGGGGGGACTAGCGGGAGGGGACTCCTACAATGAGCAGTTCTTC.

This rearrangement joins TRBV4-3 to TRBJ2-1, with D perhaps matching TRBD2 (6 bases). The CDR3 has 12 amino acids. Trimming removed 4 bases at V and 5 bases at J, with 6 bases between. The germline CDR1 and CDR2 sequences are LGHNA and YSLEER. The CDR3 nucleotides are TGCGCCAGCAGCCGACTAGACAATGAGCAGTTCTTC. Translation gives CASSRLDNEQFF.

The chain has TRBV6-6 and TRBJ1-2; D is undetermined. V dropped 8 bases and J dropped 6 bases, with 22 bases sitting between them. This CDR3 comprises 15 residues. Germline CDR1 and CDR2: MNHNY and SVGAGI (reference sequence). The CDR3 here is CASSPQIMRAHGYTF. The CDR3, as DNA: TGTGCCAGCTCGCCCCAGATCATGAGGGCTCATGGCTACACCTTC.

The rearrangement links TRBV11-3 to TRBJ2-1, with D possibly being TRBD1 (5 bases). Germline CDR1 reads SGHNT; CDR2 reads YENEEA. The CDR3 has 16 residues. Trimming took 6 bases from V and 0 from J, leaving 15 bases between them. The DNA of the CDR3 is TGTGCCAGCAGGAAGGGGTCGGGCGACTCCTACAATGAGCAGTTCTTC. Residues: CASRKGSGDSYNEQFF.